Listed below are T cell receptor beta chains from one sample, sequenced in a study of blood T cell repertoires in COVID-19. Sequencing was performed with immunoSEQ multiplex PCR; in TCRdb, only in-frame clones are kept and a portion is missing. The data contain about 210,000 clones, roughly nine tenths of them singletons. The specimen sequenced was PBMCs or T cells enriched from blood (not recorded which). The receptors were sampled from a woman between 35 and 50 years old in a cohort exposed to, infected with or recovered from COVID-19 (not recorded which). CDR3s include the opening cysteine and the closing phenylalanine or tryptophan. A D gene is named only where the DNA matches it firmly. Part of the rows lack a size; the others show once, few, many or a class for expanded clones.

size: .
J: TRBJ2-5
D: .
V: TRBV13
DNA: TGTGCCAGCAGCTCCTCAGGGGAAGAGACCCAGTACTTC
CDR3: CASSSSGEETQYF

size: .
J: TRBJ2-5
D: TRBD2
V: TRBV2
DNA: TGTGCCAGCAGTGGCCTAGCGGGGGGACGGGAGACCCAGTACTTC
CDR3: CASSGLAGGRETQYF

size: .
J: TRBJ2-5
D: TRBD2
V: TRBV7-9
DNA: TGTGCCAGCAGCTCCCGGGGGGGCGCGCAGACCCAGTACTTC
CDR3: CASSSRGGAQTQYF

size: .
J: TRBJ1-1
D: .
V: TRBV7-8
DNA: TGTGCCAGCAGCTTAATCCCCCCCCGCACTATGAACACTGAAGCTTTCTTT
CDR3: CASSLIPPRTMNTEAFF

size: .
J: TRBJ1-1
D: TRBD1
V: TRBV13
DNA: TGTGCCAGCAGCTTAGGGACAGGGGGCACTGAAGCTTTCTTT
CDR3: CASSLGTGGTEAFF

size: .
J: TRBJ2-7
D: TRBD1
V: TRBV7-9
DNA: TGTGCCAGCAGCGCCTGGGACAGGGGTTACGAGCAGTACTTC
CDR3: CASSAWDRGYEQYF

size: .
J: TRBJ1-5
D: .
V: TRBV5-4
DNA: TGTGCCAGCAGCTTGGACAGGGATCAGCCCCAGCATTTT
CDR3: CASSLDRDQPQHF

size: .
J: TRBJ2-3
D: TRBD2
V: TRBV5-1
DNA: TGCGCCAGCAGCCTAGAGGGACTAGGATCTAATACGCAGTATTTT
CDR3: CASSLEGLGSNTQYF

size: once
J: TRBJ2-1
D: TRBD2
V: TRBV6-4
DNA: TGTGCCAGCAGTGCCCACCAGACTAGCGGGGGGGCCGATGAGCAGTTCTTC
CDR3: CASSAHQTSGGADEQFF

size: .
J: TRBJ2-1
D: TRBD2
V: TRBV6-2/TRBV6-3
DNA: TGTGCCAGCAGCTTTAGCGGGGGGGCCTCATTGGAGCAGTTCTTC
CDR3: CASSFSGGASLEQFF

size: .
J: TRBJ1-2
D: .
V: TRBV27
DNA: TGTGCCAGCAGTTTGTCAGAAAACTATGGCTACACCTTC
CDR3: CASSLSENYGYTF

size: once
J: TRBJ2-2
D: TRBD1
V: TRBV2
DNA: TGTGCCAGCATTAACAGGGGTAGCGGGGAGCTGTTTTTT
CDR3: CASINRGSGELFF

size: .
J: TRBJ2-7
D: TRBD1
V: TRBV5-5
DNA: TGTGCCAGCAGCCCATGGACAGGTAACTACGAGCAGTACTTC
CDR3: CASSPWTGNYEQYF

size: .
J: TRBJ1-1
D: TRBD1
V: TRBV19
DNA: TGTGCCAGTAGTATCCTAGTGCGACAGGGCGGCACTGAAGCTTTCTTT
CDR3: CASSILVRQGGTEAFF

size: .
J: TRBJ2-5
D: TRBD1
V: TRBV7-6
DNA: TGTGCCAGCAGCCCGGATAAGGGGGCCCAAGAGACCCAGTACTTC
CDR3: CASSPDKGAQETQYF

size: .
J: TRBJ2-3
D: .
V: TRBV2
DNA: TGTGCCAGCAGCCCCAGACTAGGAGATACGCAGTATTTT
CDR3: CASSPRLGDTQYF

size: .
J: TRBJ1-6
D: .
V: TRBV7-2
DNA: TGTGCCAGCAGCTTAAGCCTTAATTCACCCCTCCACTTT
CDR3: CASSLSLNSPLHF

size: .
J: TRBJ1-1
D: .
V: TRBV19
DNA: TGTGCCAGTGGGGACAACCTAAGGGATGAAGCTTTCTTT
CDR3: CASGDNLRDEAFF

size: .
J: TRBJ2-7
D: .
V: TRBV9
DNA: TGTGCCAGCAGCGTAGGCCCGGCGGGGGAGCAGTACTTC
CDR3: CASSVGPAGEQYF

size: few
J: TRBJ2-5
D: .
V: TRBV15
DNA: TGTGCCACCAGCACTGGAACGGGCGGGGGCGGAGAGACCCAGTACTTC
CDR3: CATSTGTGGGGETQYF

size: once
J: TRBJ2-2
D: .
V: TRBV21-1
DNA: TGTGCCAGCAGCAGCCCCCAAATTGACAGGGGAAGAGGAGATATGAACACCGGGGAGCTGTTTTTT
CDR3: CASSSPQIDRGRGDMNTGELFF

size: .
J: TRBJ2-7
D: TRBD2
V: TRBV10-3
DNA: TGTGCCATCAGTGACTTGGGACAGGAAGGACTAGCGGGAGGGCCTGGGGAGCAGTACTTC
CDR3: CAISDLGQEGLAGGPGEQYF

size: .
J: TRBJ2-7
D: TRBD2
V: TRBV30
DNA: TGTGCCTGGAGCGACCTAGCGGGAAGGACCTACGAGCAGTACTTC
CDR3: CAWSDLAGRTYEQYF

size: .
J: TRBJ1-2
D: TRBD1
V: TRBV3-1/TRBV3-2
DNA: TGTGCCAGCAGCCAAGGTACAGGGGGCCGTGGCTACACCTTC
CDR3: CASSQGTGGRGYTF

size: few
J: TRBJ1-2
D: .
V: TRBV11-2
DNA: TGTGCCAGCAGCTTAGAGTTCGGCGCGGAGTATGGCTACACCTTC
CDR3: CASSLEFGAEYGYTF

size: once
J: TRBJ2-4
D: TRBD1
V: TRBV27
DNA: TGTGCCAGCAGTGAACAGGGGGCAGGGGACATTCAGTACTTC
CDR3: CASSEQGAGDIQYF

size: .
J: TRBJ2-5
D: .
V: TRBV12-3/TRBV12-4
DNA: TGTGCCAGCACCTCCCGGGGGAAAGAGACCCAGTACTTC
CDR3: CASTSRGKETQYF

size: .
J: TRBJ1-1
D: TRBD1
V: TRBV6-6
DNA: TGTGCCAGCAGTTACTTCCGGACAGGCGCGGACACTGAAGCTTTCTTT
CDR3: CASSYFRTGADTEAFF

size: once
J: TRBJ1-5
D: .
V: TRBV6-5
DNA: TGTGCCAGCAGTTCCCAGATTTGGTCCATCGATCAGCCCCAGCATTTT
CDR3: CASSSQIWSIDQPQHF

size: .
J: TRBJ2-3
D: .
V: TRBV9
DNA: TGTGCCAGCAGCGTATCCTACAGGAAAGATACGCAGTATTTT
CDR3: CASSVSYRKDTQYF

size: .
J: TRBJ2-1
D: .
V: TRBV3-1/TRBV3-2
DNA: TGTGCCAGCAGCCTTGGGGCTAGCAGCGGGCATGAGCAGTTCTTC
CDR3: CASSLGASSGHEQFF

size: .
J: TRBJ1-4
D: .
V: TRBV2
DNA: TGTGCCAGCAGTGAACGAGGACAAATTAATGAAAAACTGTTTTTT
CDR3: CASSERGQINEKLFF

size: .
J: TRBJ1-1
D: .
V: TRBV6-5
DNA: TGTGCCAGCACCCCCTTGGGAGGGGACACTGAAGCTTTCTTT
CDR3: CASTPLGGDTEAFF

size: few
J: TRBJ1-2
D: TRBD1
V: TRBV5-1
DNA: TGCGCCAGCAGCTTGACCGACCCGGCCCGCGAACAGGGGGCAGACTATGGCTACACCTTC
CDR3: CASSLTDPAREQGADYGYTF

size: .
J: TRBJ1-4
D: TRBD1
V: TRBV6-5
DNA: TGTGCCAGCAGTTACACTATTCGACAGGGTAATGAAAAACTGTTTTTT
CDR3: CASSYTIRQGNEKLFF

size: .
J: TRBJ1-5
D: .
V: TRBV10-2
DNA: TGCGCCACCAAACCCGACAGCTATCAGCCCCAGCATTTT
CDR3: CATKPDSYQPQHF

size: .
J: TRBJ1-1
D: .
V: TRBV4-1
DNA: TGCGCCAGCAGCCAGACGATCGCGGGACTGCCGAACACTGAAGCTTTCTTT
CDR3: CASSQTIAGLPNTEAFF

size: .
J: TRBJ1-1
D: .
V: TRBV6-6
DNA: TGTGCCAGCAGTTACCCCCAGACAGGTATGAACACTGAAGCTTTCTTT
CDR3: CASSYPQTGMNTEAFF

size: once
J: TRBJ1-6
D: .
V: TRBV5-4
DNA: TGTGCCAGCAGCCTGTCGGGGGTAAATTCACCCCTCCACTTT
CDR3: CASSLSGVNSPLHF

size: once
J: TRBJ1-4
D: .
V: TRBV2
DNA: TGTGCCACCTTACGAAGTTCTGGGTCGGGTGAAAAACTGTTTTTT
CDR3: CATLRSSGSGEKLFF

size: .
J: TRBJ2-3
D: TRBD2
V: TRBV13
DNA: TGTGCCAGCAGCTTCCTAGCGGGGGAGCACACAGATACGCAGTATTTT
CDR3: CASSFLAGEHTDTQYF

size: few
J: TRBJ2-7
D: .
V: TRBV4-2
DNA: TGTGCCAGCAGCCAAGATTGGTCTAGCTCCTACGAGCAGTACTTC
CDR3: CASSQDWSSSYEQYF

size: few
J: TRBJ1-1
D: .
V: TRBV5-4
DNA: TGTGCCAGCAGCCGGGGAGGGGGGTCGAACACTGAAGCTTTCTTT
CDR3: CASSRGGGSNTEAFF

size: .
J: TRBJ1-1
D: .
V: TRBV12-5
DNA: TGTGCTAGTGGTTTGCAGGAGGACACTGAAGCTTTCTTT
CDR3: CASGLQEDTEAFF

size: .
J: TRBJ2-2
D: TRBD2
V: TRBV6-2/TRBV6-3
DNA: TGTGCCAGCAGTTACTCGACTAGCGGGAGGAACACCGGGGAGCTGTTTTTT
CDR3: CASSYSTSGRNTGELFF

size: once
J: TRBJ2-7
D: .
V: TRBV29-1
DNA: TGCAGCGTAGTCACGGGGACCTACGAGCAGTACTTC
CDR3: CSVVTGTYEQYF

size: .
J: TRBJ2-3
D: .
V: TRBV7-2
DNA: TGTGCCAGCAGCTTGTCTCGGCTAGCCGTCACAGATACGCAGTATTTT
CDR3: CASSLSRLAVTDTQYF

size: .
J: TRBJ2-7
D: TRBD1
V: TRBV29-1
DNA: TGCAGCGCCTTATCCGGGACAGGGGTGGGTGAGCAGTACTTC
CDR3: CSALSGTGVGEQYF

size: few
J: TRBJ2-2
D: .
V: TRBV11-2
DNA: TGTGCCAGCAGCTTACGCACCCGAGCGAACACCGGGGAGCTGTTTTTT
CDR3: CASSLRTRANTGELFF

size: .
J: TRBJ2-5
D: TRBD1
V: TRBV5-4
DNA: TGTGCCAGCAGCACCGGGACAGGGGAAGAGACCCAGTACTTC
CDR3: CASSTGTGEETQYF

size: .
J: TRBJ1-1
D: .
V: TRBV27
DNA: TGTGCCAGCAAGACAGTAAACACTGAAGCTTTCTTT
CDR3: CASKTVNTEAFF

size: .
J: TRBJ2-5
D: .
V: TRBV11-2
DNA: TGTGCCAGCAGCTTATTTGGAGCGGACCAAGAGACCCAGTACTTC
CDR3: CASSLFGADQETQYF

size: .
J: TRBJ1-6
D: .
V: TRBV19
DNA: TGTGCCAGTAGTATGGGGGCGAATTCACCCCTCCACTTT
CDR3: CASSMGANSPLHF

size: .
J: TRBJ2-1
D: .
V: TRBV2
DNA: TGTGCCAGCAGCGGGGATCTCGGGAATGAGCAGTTCTTC
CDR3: CASSGDLGNEQFF

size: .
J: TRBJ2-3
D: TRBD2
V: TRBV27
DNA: TGTGCCAGCAGTTTAGCTAGCGGGGGATTCACAGATACGCAGTATTTT
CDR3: CASSLASGGFTDTQYF

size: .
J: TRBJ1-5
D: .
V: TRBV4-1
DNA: TGCGCCAGCAGCCAAGATGCGGGCAGAAGTAATCAGCCCCAGCATTTT
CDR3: CASSQDAGRSNQPQHF

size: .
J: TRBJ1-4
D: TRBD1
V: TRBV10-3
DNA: TGTGCCATCAGGGACCCGGGACAGGGTAGTGAAAAACTGTTTTTT
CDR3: CAIRDPGQGSEKLFF

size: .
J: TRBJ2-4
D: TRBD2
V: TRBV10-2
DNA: TGCGCCAGCAGTGAGTCCGGGACTAGCGGGAGGGCCCTCGAGGCCAAAAACATTCAGTACTTC
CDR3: CASSESGTSGRALEAKNIQYF

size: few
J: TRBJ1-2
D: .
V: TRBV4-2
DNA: TGTGCCAGCAGCCACTCGGACATATTCGACTATGGCTACACCTTC
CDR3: CASSHSDIFDYGYTF